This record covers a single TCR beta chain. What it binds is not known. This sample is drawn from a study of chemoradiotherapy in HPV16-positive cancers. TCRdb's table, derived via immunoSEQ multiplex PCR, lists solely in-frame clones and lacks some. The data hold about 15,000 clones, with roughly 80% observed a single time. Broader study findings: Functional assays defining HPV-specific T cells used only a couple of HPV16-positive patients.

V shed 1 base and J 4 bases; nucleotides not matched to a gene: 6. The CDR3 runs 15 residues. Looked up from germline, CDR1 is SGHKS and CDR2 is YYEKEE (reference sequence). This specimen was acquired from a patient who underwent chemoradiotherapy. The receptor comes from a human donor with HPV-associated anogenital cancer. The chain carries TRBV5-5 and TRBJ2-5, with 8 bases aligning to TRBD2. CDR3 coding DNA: TGTGCCAGCAGCTTGCCTTTAGCGGGGTTAGAGACCCAGTACTTC. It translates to CASSLPLAGLETQYF.